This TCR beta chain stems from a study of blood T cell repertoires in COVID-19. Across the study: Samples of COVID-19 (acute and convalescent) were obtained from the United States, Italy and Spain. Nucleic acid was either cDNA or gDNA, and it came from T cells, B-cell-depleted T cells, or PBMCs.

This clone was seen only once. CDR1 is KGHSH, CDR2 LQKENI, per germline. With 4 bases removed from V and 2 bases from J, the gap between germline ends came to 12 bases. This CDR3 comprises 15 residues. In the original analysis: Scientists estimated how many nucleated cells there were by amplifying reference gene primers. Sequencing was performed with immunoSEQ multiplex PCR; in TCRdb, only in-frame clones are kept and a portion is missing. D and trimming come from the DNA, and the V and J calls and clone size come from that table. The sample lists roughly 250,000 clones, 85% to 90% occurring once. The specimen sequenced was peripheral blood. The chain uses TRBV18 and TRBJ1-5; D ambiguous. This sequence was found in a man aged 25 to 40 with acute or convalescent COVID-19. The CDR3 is CASSRAEIRNQPQHF. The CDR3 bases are TGTGCCAGCTCACGGGCCGAGATCCGCAATCAGCCCCAGCATTTT.